The source of this T cell receptor beta chain is a study of shared clonotypes between healthy human individuals. Per the germline V gene, CDR1 is SGHTA and CDR2 is FQGNSA. The V gene lost 4 bases and the J gene lost 0 bases, with 9 bases spanning the gap. This CDR3 contains 14 residues. Assay used: immunoSEQ multiplex PCR; TCRdb lists only in-frame clones, some missing. Of about 770,000 clones detected, 55% to 75% appear once; the ten largest clones hold around 1.7%. V usage is TRBV7-2 and J usage is TRBJ1-2; D remains unclear. The receptor comes from a woman in her twenties or thirties in good health. The source material was memory CD4+ T cells sorted from blood. Subset indicated: CD45RA-negative fraction. The CDR3 loop reads CASSYPYSNYGYTF. CDR3 in DNA: TGTGCCAGCAGCTATCCGTATTCTAACTATGGCTACACCTTC.